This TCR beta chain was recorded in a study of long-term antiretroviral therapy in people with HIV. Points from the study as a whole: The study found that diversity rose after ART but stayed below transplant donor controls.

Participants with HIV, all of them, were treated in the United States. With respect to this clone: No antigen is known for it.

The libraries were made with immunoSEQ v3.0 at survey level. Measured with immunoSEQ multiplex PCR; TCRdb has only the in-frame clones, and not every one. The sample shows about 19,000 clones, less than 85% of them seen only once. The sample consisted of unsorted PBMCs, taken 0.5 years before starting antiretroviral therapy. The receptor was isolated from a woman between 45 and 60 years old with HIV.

The CDR3, as DNA: TGTGCCAGCAGCTTTGGCGGATTTAATGAAAAACTGTTTTTT. It encodes CASSFGGFNEKLFF. The chain has TRBV5-8 and TRBJ1-4; D gene uncertain. The CDR3 is 14 residues long. Trimming removed 2 bases from V and 4 bases from J, with 9 bases in between. In germline, CDR1 is SGHTS, CDR2 YDEGEE.